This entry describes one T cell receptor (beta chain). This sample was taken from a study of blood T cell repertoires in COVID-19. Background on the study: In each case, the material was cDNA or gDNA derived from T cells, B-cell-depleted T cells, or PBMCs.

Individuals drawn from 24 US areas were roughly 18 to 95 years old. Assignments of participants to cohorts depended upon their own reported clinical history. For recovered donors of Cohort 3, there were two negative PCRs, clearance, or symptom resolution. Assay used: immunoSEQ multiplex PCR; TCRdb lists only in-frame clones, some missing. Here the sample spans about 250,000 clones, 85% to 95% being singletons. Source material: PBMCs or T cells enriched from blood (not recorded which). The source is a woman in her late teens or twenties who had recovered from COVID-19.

The chain's CDR3 is CASSTSGKGGNQPQHF. In DNA form, the CDR3 reads TGTGCCAGTAGTACCAGCGGGAAAGGTGGCAATCAGCCCCAGCATTTT. The V gene is TRBV19, the J gene TRBJ1-5; D gene uncertain. The CDR3 runs 16 residues. CDR1 and CDR2 from the germline V gene are LNHDA and SQIVND (reference sequence). Trimming took 4 bases from V and 2 from J, leaving 15 bases between them.